These 9 T cell receptor beta chains were all obtained from the same sample, sequenced in a study of cytomegalovirus exposure and HLA in healthy donors. Only in-frame clones appear in the TCRdb table, and some are missing; sequencing was by immunoSEQ multiplex PCR. The profile shows under 200,000 clones, about 86% of them singletons. The material sequenced was PBMCs. Receptors were obtained from a woman aged 18-35 years in good health and CMV-seronegative.

The chain uses TRBV19 and TRBJ1-5, with TRBD1 matching 8 bases. The V segment lost 4 bases and the J segment 9 bases; nucleotides outside the gene matches: 2. Germline V gene sequence: CDR1 LNHDA, CDR2 SQIVND (reference sequence). This CDR3 comprises 12 residues. The CDR3 sequence: CASSSTGGPQHF. The CDR3 region has the DNA TGTGCCAGTAGTAGTACAGGGGGGCCCCAGCATTTT.

The table lists this clone with a count of one. The CDR3 DNA sequence: TGTGCCAGCAGCTTGGGACAGACAAACACCGGGGAGCTGTTTTTT. Translation gives CASSLGQTNTGELFF. The chain couples TRBV7-9 to TRBJ2-2, with 7 positions matching TRBD1. J lost 2 bases, V lost 3 bases, and 3 bases had no gene match. In germline, CDR1 is SEHNR, CDR2 FQNEAQ (reference sequence). This CDR3 has 15 residues.

This rearrangement joins TRBV27 to TRBJ2-1; 9 bases are a match to TRBD2. Germline V gene data show CDR1 as MNHEY and CDR2 as SMNVEV (reference sequence). The CDR3 loop spans 21 amino acids. V gave up 6 bases and J gave up 2 bases; unmatched junction bases: 23. The CDR3 sequence: CASRGIPISRPSGRPYNEQFF. Written as DNA, the CDR3 is TGTGCCAGCAGAGGCATACCAATTTCGAGGCCAAGCGGGAGGCCCTACAATGAGCAGTTCTTC.

This clone has at least ten counts. The chain carries TRBV19 and TRBJ1-2; 8 nucleotides match TRBD1. With 3 bases clipped from V and 2 bases from J, the junction kept 8 bases outside the gene matches. This CDR3 is 16 amino acids long. Germline-derived CDR1 and CDR2 are LNHDA and SQIVND (reference sequence). CDR3 sequence reads: CASSMGWQGANYGYTF. Written as DNA, the CDR3 is TGTGCCAGTAGTATGGGGTGGCAGGGGGCAAACTATGGCTACACCTTC.

The V and J genes are TRBV5-1 and TRBJ1-3, with 8 bases fitting TRBD1. The germline V gene encodes CDR1 SGHRS and CDR2 YFSETQ. V trimming: 0 bases; J trimming: 5 bases; junction bases outside the gene matches: 1. The CDR3 has 14 residues. Here the CDR3 DNA reads TGCGCCAGCAGCTTGGGACAGGGGAGAAACACCATATATTTT. Translating gives CASSLGQGRNTIYF.

The count of this clone is one. Here the CDR3 reads CASSSPGQGSEKLFF. In nucleotides, the CDR3 is TGTGCCAGCAGTTCCCCCGGACAGGGGAGTGAAAAACTGTTTTTT. The chain recombines TRBV27 with TRBJ1-4; the match to TRBD1 covers 9 bases. V lost 4 bases to trimming and J lost 7 bases; unmatched junction nucleotides: 7. The germline gives CDR1 MNHEY, CDR2 SMNVEV (reference sequence). This CDR3 is 15 amino acids long. The entire variable domain, with the rest obtained from reference TRBV27 and TRBJ1-4, is as follows: EAQVTQNPRYLITVTGKKLTVTCSQNMNHEYMSWYRQDPGLGLRQIYYSMNVEVTDKGDVPEGYKVSRKEKRNFPLILESPSPNQTSLYFCASSSPGQGSEKLFFGSGTQLSVL.

The chain recombines TRBV19 with TRBJ1-5, with 12 nucleotides matching TRBD1. With V trimmed by 4 bases and J by 3 bases, 7 bases remained unmatched. This CDR3 region has 17 residues. Germline V gene lookup returns CDR1 LNHDA and CDR2 SQIVND (reference sequence). CDR3 in amino acids: CASSTGTGGDNNQPQHF. CDR3 DNA: TGTGCCAGTAGTACGGGGACAGGGGGCGATAACAATCAGCCCCAGCATTTT.

V is TRBV4-3 and J is TRBJ1-2; 9 nucleotides match TRBD1. The length of the CDR3 is 14 residues. Germline V CDR1 and CDR2: LGHNA, YSLEER. The ends lost 1 base at V and 8 bases at J; junction bases unmatched: 5. CDR3 nucleotide sequence: TGCGCCAGCAGCCAAGTTCGGGACAGGGTCGGCTACACCTTC. It encodes CASSQVRDRVGYTF.

The chain joins TRBV7-2 to TRBJ2-7; tentative D call: TRBD2 (6 bases). V lost 1 base and J lost 2, with 12 bases in between. CDR1 is SGHTA and CDR2 is FQGNSA in the germline V gene. The CDR3 extends over 15 amino acids. The CDR3 protein is CASSLGTTQTYEQYF. The CDR3 DNA is TGTGCCAGCAGCTTAGGGACTACCCAGACCTACGAGCAGTACTTC.